Listed here is a single T cell receptor (beta chain). In the study's own analysis: Samples had a median of about 95,000 TCRs, ranging about 23,224 to 700,000. TCRdb redid the calling of the RACE reads with MiXCR, one entry per CDR3 protein. TCRdb's processing, not the authors' own work, is the source of the V and J calls. The data contain more than 150,000 distinct CDR3 sequences, 24% of them singletons. This sample was taken from a study of human T cells and chemical hapten exposure. About the study: Upper-back patches of 0.01% DPC were read at 6 days.

The V and J ends lost 7 bases and 6 bases respectively, with 13 bases between them. The V gene's germline CDR1 is ENHRY and CDR2 SYGVKD. This CDR3 is 13 amino acids long. Time point specified: patch test 3, about 24 weeks after DPC sensitization. As for treatment: therapeutic diphenylcyclopropenone sensitization with weekly scalp DPC. The material sequenced was whole blood, taken in connection with sensitization to the hapten diphenylcyclopropenone (DPC). The source of this sequence is a woman between 40 and 50 years old with alopecia areata. Some clones in this sample may be carry-over from other donors' samples. V and J are TRBV10-3 and TRBJ1-5; D uncertain. CDR3 residues: CAITEGTGQPQHF. Written as DNA, the CDR3 is TGTGCCATCACGGAGGGAACTGGTCAGCCCCAGCATTTT.